This TCR beta chain was identified during a study of T cell responses to AZD1222 COVID-19 vaccine. Findings of the study overall: Reportedly, close to half of spike-specific TCRs are directed against unmutated variant regions.

The assay was immunoSEQ multiplex PCR, and TCRdb's table has in-frame clones only and misses some. This sample has over 85,000 clones, with about four fifths found just once. To note about this clone: Its antigen is unidentified.

Trimming took off 8 bases at V and 3 bases at J, with 19 bases between the two ends. Germline V gene sequence: CDR1 MNHNY, CDR2 SVGAGI (reference sequence). The CDR3 consists of 15 residues. The J gene is TRBJ2-5, the V gene TRBV6-6, with D maybe TRBD1 (6 bases). This receptor was taken from an adult in good health. Sequencing used peripheral blood, obtained on day 0 of AZD1222 vaccination. The CDR3 region is CASGSGTGREETQYF. The CDR3 DNA sequence: TGTGCCAGCGGCAGTGGCACAGGGAGAGAAGAGACCCAGTACTTC.